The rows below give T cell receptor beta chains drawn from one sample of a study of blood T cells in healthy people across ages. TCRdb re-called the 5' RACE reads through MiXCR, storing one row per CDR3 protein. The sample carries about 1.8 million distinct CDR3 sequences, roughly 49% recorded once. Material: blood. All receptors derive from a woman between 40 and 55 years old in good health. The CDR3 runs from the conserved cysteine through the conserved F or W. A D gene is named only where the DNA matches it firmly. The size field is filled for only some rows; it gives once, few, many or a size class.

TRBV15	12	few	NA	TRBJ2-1	TGTGCCACCAGCAGAGATGCGAACGAGCAGTTCTTC	CATSRDANEQFF
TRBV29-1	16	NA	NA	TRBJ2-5	TGCAGCGTTGAATCTGGTAGCGCCGCCTCCTACAATGAGCAGTACTTC	CSVESGSAASYNEQYF
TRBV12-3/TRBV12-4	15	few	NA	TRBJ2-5	TGTGCCAGCAGTTCGAGACGACAGCCTCGGGAGACCCAGTACTTC	CASSSRRQPRETQYF
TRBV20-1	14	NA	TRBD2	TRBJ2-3	TGCAGTGCTCCTGGGACTAGCCACACAGATACGCAGTATTTT	CSAPGTSHTDTQYF
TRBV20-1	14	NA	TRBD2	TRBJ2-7	TGCAGTGCCAACGCGGGGGGGCAGACCTACGAGCAGTACTTC	CSANAGGQTYEQYF
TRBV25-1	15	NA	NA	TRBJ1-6	TGTGCCAGCAGTGAGGATAACAGGAGAAATTCACCCCTCCACTTT	CASSEDNRRNSPLHF
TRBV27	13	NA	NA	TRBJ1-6	TGTGCCAGCAGGGCAACAGACAATTCACCCCTCCACTTT	CASRATDNSPLHF
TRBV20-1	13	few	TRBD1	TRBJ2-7	TGCAGTTCCAGGGACAGGATCTCCTACGAGCAGTACTTC	CSSRDRISYEQYF
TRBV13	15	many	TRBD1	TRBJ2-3	TGTGCCAGCAGCCTGCGGACAGGGAGCACAGATACGCAGTATTTT	CASSLRTGSTDTQYF
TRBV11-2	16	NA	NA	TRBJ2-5	TGTGCCAGCAGCTTAAATTATCCGTCTAGAGTGGAGACCCAGTACTTC	CASSLNYPSRVETQYF
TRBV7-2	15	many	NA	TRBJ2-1	TGTGCCAGCAGCCACCATCCGGGACTCAGGGAAGAGCAGTTCTTC	CASSHHPGLREEQFF
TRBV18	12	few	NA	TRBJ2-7	TGTGCCACGTCCAGGGGCGCGGCCGAGCAGTACTTC	CATSRGAAEQYF
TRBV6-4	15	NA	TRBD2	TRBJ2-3	TGTGCCAGCAGTGACTCGGGACTAGCGGGAGGACGGCGGTATTTT	CASSDSGLAGGRRYF
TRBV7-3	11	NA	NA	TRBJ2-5	TGTGCCAGCAGCTTTCGGCAGGGGCAGTACTTC	CASSFRQGQYF
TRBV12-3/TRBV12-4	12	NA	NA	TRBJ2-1	TGTGCCAGCACTGGAAATCGCGAGACCCAGTTCTTC	CASTGNRETQFF
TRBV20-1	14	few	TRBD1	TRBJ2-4	TGCAGTGCGAGGGACAGGGAAACCAAAAACATTCAGTACTTC	CSARDRETKNIQYF
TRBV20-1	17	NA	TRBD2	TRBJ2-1	TGCAGTGCTAGAGTTGGGCGGACTAGCGGATCCTACAATGAGCAGTTCTTC	CSARVGRTSGSYNEQFF
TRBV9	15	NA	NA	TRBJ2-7	TGTGCCAGCAGCCCCTACTCGGTTTTGAACTACGAGCAGTACTTC	CASSPYSVLNYEQYF
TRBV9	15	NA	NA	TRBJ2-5	TGTGCCAGCAGCGCTGGGGGACGTACGCAAGAGACCCAGTACTTC	CASSAGGRTQETQYF
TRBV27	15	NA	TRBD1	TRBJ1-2	TGTGCCAGCAGTTTCTCGGACAGGGTGGACTATGGCTACACCTTC	CASSFSDRVDYGYTF
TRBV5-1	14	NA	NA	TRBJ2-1	TGCGCCAGCAGCTTTCCGGGACGAAGCAATGAGCAGTTCTTC	CASSFPGRSNEQFF
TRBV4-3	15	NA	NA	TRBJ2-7	TGCGCCAGCAGCCAAGATCTTCGGCAGGCACCCGGGCAGTACTTC	CASSQDLRQAPGQYF
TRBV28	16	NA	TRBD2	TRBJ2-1	TGTGCCAGCAGTCAACTCCCTAGCGGGGGGTTCAATGAGCAGTTCTTC	CASSQLPSGGFNEQFF